The next 13 T cell receptor beta chains were all read from a single sample in a study of T-cell memory formation after mild COVID-19. TCRdb re-called the 5' RACE reads through MiXCR, storing one row per CDR3 protein. The sample lists some 150,000 distinct CDR3 sequences, about a fifth occurring once. The sample consisted of PBMCs or a T cell subset sorted from them (not recorded which). The receptors derive from an adult woman who had mild COVID-19 (a few samples of this study predate the infection). Cell type and time point are not known.

CDR3 loop: CASSEGPEGNTEAFF. The CDR3 bases are TGTGCCAGCAGTGAAGGGCCGGAGGGGAACACTGAAGCTTTCTTT. The chain is built from TRBV25-1 and TRBJ1-1; D is unresolved. V lost 2 bases and J 1 base, leaving 11 bases between the germline ends. The germline V gene encodes CDR1 MGHDK and CDR2 SYGVNS. CDR3 length: 15 residues.

In its sample, this clonotype was seen a few times. V usage is TRBV4-1 and J usage is TRBJ2-5; D gene unclear. Germline V gene sequence: CDR1 MGHRA, CDR2 YSYEKL. Between the trimmed V and J ends, which lost 1 base and 4 bases, there was a span of 16 bases. CDR3 size: 16 residues. CDR3 in DNA: TGCGCCAGCAGCCAAGTTTGGGCAGGTCGTTTAGAGACCCAGTACTTC. It specifies CASSQVWAGRLETQYF.

This clonotype was seen at least ten times. The chain uses TRBV3-1 and TRBJ1-3; D is uncertain. V was shortened by 4 bases and J by 9 bases, with 10 bases between the two germline ends. The CDR3 covers 12 residues. The V gene's germline CDR1 is LGHDT and CDR2 YNNKEL (reference sequence). The CDR3 sequence: CASSPPLGTIYF. Written as DNA, the CDR3 is TGTGCCAGCAGCCCCCCTTTGGGCACCATATATTTT. The full variable domain, with the rest looked up from reference TRBV3-1 and TRBJ1-3, is DTAVSQTPKYLVTQMGNDKSIKCEQNLGHDTMYWYKQDSKKFLKIMFSYNNKELIINETVPNRFSPKSPDKAHLNLHINSLELGDSAVYFCASSPPLGTIYFGEGSWLTVV.

The V gene is TRBV3-1, the J gene TRBJ2-3; 7 positions agree with TRBD2. Germline-derived CDR1 and CDR2 are LGHDT and YNNKEL (reference sequence). J lost 6 bases, V lost 1 base, and 7 bases had no gene match. This CDR3 contains 15 residues. The CDR3 loop reads CASSQGSQGGDTQYF. As DNA, the CDR3 is TGTGCCAGCAGCCAAGGATCCCAGGGAGGGGATACGCAGTATTTT.

The chain uses TRBV24-1 and TRBJ1-5; tentative D call: TRBD1 (6 bases). Germline values: CDR1 KGHDR, CDR2 SFDVKD. V was clipped by 1 base and J by 11 bases, with 8 bases between them. The CDR3 totals 12 residues. This chain's CDR3 is CATSDFRGSQHF. The DNA for the CDR3 is TGTGCCACCAGTGATTTTAGGGGGTCCCAGCATTTT.

This chain connects TRBV7-9 to TRBJ1-5; D not resolved. Germline CDR1 SEHNR, CDR2 FQNEAQ (reference sequence). V lost 5 bases to trimming and J lost 5 bases, with 10 bases between them. This CDR3 is 13 amino acids long. In DNA form, the CDR3 reads TGTGCCAGCAGCCTGGGTCCCGATCAGCCCCAGCATTTT. Translation: CASSLGPDQPQHF.

This chain joins TRBV5-1 and TRBJ2-7; 11 bases line up with TRBD1. Germline V gene sequence: CDR1 SGHRS, CDR2 YFSETQ. Trimming cost V 4 bases and J 0 bases; bases outside gene matches: 3. CDR3 length equals 15 residues. CDR3 sequence reads: CASSRDRGSSYEQYF. For the CDR3, the DNA is TGCGCCAGCAGCAGGGACAGGGGGAGCTCCTACGAGCAGTACTTC.

The chain combines TRBV19 with TRBJ2-3; the match to TRBD2 covers 10 bases. With V trimmed by 5 bases and J by 5 bases, 4 bases remained unmatched. This CDR3 contains 14 residues. CDR1 is LNHDA and CDR2 is SQIVND in the germline V gene (reference sequence). The CDR3 DNA is TGTGCCAGTAGTCTAGCGGGAGAGGAAGATACGCAGTATTTT. Translation: CASSLAGEEDTQYF.

The rearrangement uses TRBV7-9 and TRBJ2-1, with D perhaps TRBD2 (6 bases). The CDR3 loop spans 13 amino acids. The germline gives CDR1 SEHNR, CDR2 FQNEAQ (reference sequence). The ends were cut back, 5 bases at V and 6 bases at J, with 11 bases in the middle. CDR3 DNA: TGTGCCAGCAGCCTCACTAGCCTCAATGAGCAGTTCTTC. Protein: CASSLTSLNEQFF.

This clonotype has just a few counts. This rearrangement joins TRBV30 to TRBJ2-2, with D perhaps TRBD1 or TRBD2 (5 bases each). The germline V and J ends were trimmed by 1 base and 4 bases, with 7 bases remaining between them. The CDR3 runs to 13 residues. CDR1 and CDR2 from the germline V gene are GTSNPN and SVGIG (reference sequence). The CDR3 region has the DNA TGTGCCTGGAGTGGGGGGTCCACCGGGGAGCTGTTTTTT. Translation: CAWSGGSTGELFF.

The chain recombines TRBV27 with TRBJ2-3; 8 bases are shared with TRBD2. The germline V gene has CDR1 MNHEY and CDR2 SMNVEV (reference sequence). This CDR3 contains 16 residues. In DNA form, the CDR3 reads TGTGTTGTTCAGGGGATCAGCGGGGGCCTCACAGATACGCAGTATTTT. This gives the protein CVVQGISGGLTDTQYF.

The V and J genes are TRBV13 and TRBJ2-7, with D possibly being TRBD1 or TRBD2 (5 bases each). The V end lost 4 bases, the J end lost 1 base, and 14 bases lay between the germline ends. The CDR3 runs to 15 residues. In germline, CDR1 is PRHDT, CDR2 FYEKMQ (reference sequence). The DNA of the CDR3 is TGTGCCAGCAGCTCCACCCGGGACGGTTCCTACGAGCAGTACTTC. Translation gives CASSSTRDGSYEQYF.

The chain recombines TRBV9 with TRBJ2-5; a possible D gene is TRBD2 (5 bases). From germline, CDR1 is SGDLS and CDR2 YYNGEE. V lost 0 bases, J lost 7 bases, and 10 bases lay in between. There are 13 residues in the CDR3. The CDR3 coding sequence is TGTGCCAGCAGCGTAGACGGGGTTGGGACCCAGTACTTC. Protein product: CASSVDGVGTQYF.